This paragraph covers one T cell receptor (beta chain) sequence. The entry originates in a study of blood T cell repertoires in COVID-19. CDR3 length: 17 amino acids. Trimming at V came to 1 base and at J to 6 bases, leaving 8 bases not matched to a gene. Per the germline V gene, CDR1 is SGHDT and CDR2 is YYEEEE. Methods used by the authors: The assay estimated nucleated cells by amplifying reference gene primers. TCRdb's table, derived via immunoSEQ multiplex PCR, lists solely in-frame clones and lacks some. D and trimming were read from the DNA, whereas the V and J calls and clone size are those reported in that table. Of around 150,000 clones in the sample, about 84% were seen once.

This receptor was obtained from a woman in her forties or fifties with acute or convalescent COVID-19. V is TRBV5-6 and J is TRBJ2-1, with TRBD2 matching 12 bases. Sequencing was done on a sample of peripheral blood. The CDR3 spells CASSLSWLGLAGNEQFF. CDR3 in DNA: TGTGCCAGCAGCTTGTCCTGGTTGGGACTAGCGGGCAATGAGCAGTTCTTC.